This T cell receptor (beta chain) was sequenced in a study of T cells after yellow fever vaccination. This clonotype was counted a few times. Its specificity is not known. The junction departs from germline at one end; a sequencing error may be responsible. Germline V lookup: CDR1 LNHNV, CDR2 YYDKDF (reference sequence). The CDR3 runs to 11 residues. One entry per CDR3 protein results from TCRdb running MiXCR on the 5' RACE reads. The table shows about 500,000 distinct CDR3 sequences, with about a sixth occurring only once. Study-level results: Contaminating bulk clonotypes could be abundant in FACS-sorted repertoires. Reappearance after the booster was seen for most primary-vaccination clones, at about 95% CD4 and 75% to 90% CD8.

The sample was PBMCs, taken 4 to 5 days after the first yellow fever vaccination. This sequence was found in a man younger than 35 who received the YFV17D yellow fever vaccine. The genes are TRBV15 and TRBJ2-7; no reliable D call. The CDR3, as DNA: TGTGCCACCAGCAGAGATGGTAGTCCGGACTTC. Translated: CATSRDGSPDF.